What follows are 18 T cell receptor beta chains derived from one specimen sequenced in a study of T cell clonality in common variable immunodeficiency. Some clones are missing from TCRdb's copy, which holds only in-frame ones; the method was immunoSEQ multiplex PCR. Singletons are absent from the sample, which has 50,000 to 60,000 clones. Sequencing was done on a sample of peripheral blood mononuclear cells. The receptor source for this set is a person between 18 and 75 years old in good health.

This clone was seen at least ten times. The read terminates 3 residues ahead of where the CDR3 ends, so the germline J gene completes it. This chain connects TRBV7-2 to TRBJ1-6, with 10 bases aligning to TRBD1. The trim removed 4 bases at V and 7 bases at J, leaving 1 base unmatched. The CDR3 consists of 14 residues. CDR1 is SGHTA, CDR2 FQGNSA, per germline. The CDR3 bases that were read are TGTGCCAGCAGCTGGACAGGGGGGAATTCACCC. Translating it yields CASSWTGGNSP. The full CDR3 protein is CASSWTGGNSPLHF.

This clone was seen at least ten times. The CDR3 is cut off 3 residues early in the read; its end comes from the germline J gene. The chain recombines TRBV6-2 or TRBV6-3 with TRBJ2-5; D gene unclear. Germline loops: CDR1 MNHEY, CDR2 SVGEGT. The CDR3 totals 13 residues. The ends were cut back, 2 bases at V and 0 bases at J, with 4 bases in the middle. CDR3 sequence: CASSYEDQETQYF. The sequenced CDR3 bases are TGTGCCAGCAGTTACGAGGACCAAGAGACC.

In its sample, this clone was seen many times. Sequencing ends 3 residues short of the CDR3 end; the germline J gene provides the rest. The genes are TRBV6-1 and TRBJ2-7; D not resolved. The CDR3 spans 14 residues. In germline, CDR1 is MNHNS, CDR2 SASEGT. The germline V and J ends were trimmed by 4 bases and 0 bases, with 10 bases remaining between them. The sequenced CDR3 bases are TGTGCCAGCAGTGGTACTCTCAACTCCTACGAG. Protein: CASSGTLNSYE. The complete CDR3 sequence is CASSGTLNSYEQYF.

At least ten counts were recorded for this clone. The CDR3 end lies 3 residues beyond the end of the read and is filled in from the germline J gene. This chain joins TRBV19 and TRBJ1-6; possibly TRBD1 for D (5 bases). The V and J ends lost 5 bases and 10 bases respectively, with 12 bases between them. Looked up from germline, CDR1 is LNHDA and CDR2 is SQIVND (reference sequence). This CDR3 is 13 amino acids long. The part of the CDR3 DNA that was read is TGTGCCAGTAGTGACAGTTTAAGGTCACCC. Its protein product is CASSDSLRSP. The entire CDR3 is CASSDSLRSPLHF.

This clone has at least ten counts. The sequenced CDR3 bases are TGCGCCAGCAGCTTGGGAAGTAGTCTAGCCCCGAACACCGGGGAG. Its protein is CASSLGSSLAPNTGE. The whole CDR3 protein is CASSLGSSLAPNTGELFF. The J gene is TRBJ2-2, the V gene TRBV5-1, with a tentative D call TRBD2 (5 bases). The read is 3 residues too short to cover the CDR3 end, so that end is filled in from the germline J gene. Between the trimmed V and J ends, which lost 0 bases and 0 bases, there was a span of 15 bases. This CDR3 region has 18 residues. The germline V gene has CDR1 SGHRS and CDR2 YFSETQ.

This clone has ten or more counts. The CDR3 goes on 3 residues after the read ends, and that part is filled in from the germline J gene. The rearrangement uses TRBV2 and TRBJ2-2, with 8 bases aligning to TRBD2. With 4 bases clipped from V and 5 bases from J, the junction kept 3 bases outside the gene matches. CDR1 is SNHLY and CDR2 is FYNNEI in the germline V gene. CDR3 length: 14 residues. Incomplete CDR3 DNA: TGTGCCAGCAGTGGAACTAGCGGTACCGGGGAG. It codes for CASSGTSGTGE. In full, the CDR3 is CASSGTSGTGELFF.

This clone has a handful of counts. The CDR3 end is not reached by the read, which stops 3 residues before it; the germline J gene fills it in. The identical CDR3 is also encoded by other nucleotide sequences in the sample. The rearrangement joins TRBV19 to TRBJ1-5, with TRBD1 as a possible D gene (6 bases). The germline V gene encodes CDR1 LNHDA and CDR2 SQIVND (reference sequence). The CDR3 has 18 amino acids. This CDR3 is CASSMERGNYGIAQPQHF. The CDR3 bases that were read are TGTGCCAGTAGTATGGAGAGGGGGAACTACGGTATCGCTCAACCC.

This clone is categorized as medium-sized. The CDR3 end is not reached by the read, which stops 3 residues before it; the germline J gene fills it in. The V and J genes are TRBV19 and TRBJ2-3; TRBD2 is a possible D gene (6 bases). The CDR3 totals 14 residues. The germline V gene has CDR1 LNHDA and CDR2 SQIVND (reference sequence). Between the trimmed V and J ends, which lost 7 bases and 1 base, there was a span of 12 bases. CDR3 loop: CASTDYLGTDTQYF. Partial CDR3 DNA: TGTGCCAGTACGGACTACCTTGGCACAGATACG.

The sample holds many counts of this clone. The read terminates 3 residues ahead of where the CDR3 ends, so the germline J gene completes it. This rearrangement joins TRBV6-2 or TRBV6-3 to TRBJ1-1; 7 positions match TRBD1. Germline CDR1 MNHEY, CDR2 SVGEGT. With V trimmed by 7 bases and J by 5 bases, 13 bases remained unmatched. CDR3 length: 15 amino acids. CDR3 residues: CASKAEGKGATEAFF. Incomplete CDR3 DNA: TGTGCCAGCAAGGCGGAGGGAAAGGGGGCGACTGAA.

This clone was seen a handful of times. The read terminates 3 residues before the CDR3 end, so the remaining end is supplied by the germline J gene. The chain is built from TRBV7-9 and TRBJ1-1; tentative D call: TRBD1 (5 bases). This CDR3 has 13 amino acids. Trimming took off 1 base at V and 5 bases at J, with 8 bases between the two ends. The germline gives CDR1 SEHNR, CDR2 FQNEAQ (reference sequence). The CDR3 is CASSLGGGTEAFF. The CDR3 DNA, read in part, is TGTGCCAGCAGCTTAGGGGGGGGGACTGAA.

Comment on this clone: Sequencing ends 3 residues short of the CDR3 end; the germline J gene provides the rest. V and J are TRBV2 and TRBJ2-3, with TRBD2 matching 7 bases. Germline V gives CDR1 SNHLY, CDR2 FYNNEI. After removal of 0 bases from V and 1 base from J, the junction contained 1 base not matched to a gene. The CDR3 is 15 amino acids. The CDR3: CASSEAAGGTDTQYF. The covered CDR3 bases are TGTGCCAGCAGTGAAGCGGCGGGGGGCACAGATACG.

The CDR3 DNA, read in part, is TGTGCCAGTAGTATAGATAGGGCGGGAAATGAC. Translation gives CASSIDRAGND. The entire CDR3 protein reads CASSIDRAGNDYTF. V and J are TRBV19 and TRBJ1-2; D is uncertain. Read coverage stops 3 residues before the CDR3 terminus; the germline J gene supplies the remainder. The germline gives CDR1 LNHDA, CDR2 SQIVND (reference sequence). The length of the CDR3 is 14 residues.

This clone was recorded many times. Sequencing ends 3 residues short of the CDR3 end; the germline J gene provides the rest. J is TRBJ2-5 and V is TRBV12-3 or TRBV12-4; D gene uncertain. The CDR3 sequence is 13 residues long. The V gene lost 3 bases and the J gene lost 2 bases, with 7 bases spanning the gap. CDR3 DNA, as far as it was read: TGTGCCAGCAGTTTCAGTCATCAAGAGACC. Protein product: CASSFSHQET. The CDR3 in its entirety is CASSFSHQETQYF.

This clone came up many times. The junction differs from germline at one of its ends, possibly a read error. The DNA ends 3 residues before the CDR3 does, and the rest of the CDR3 is filled in from the germline J gene. The chain employs TRBV4-1 and TRBJ2-2, with D unclear. Germline-derived CDR1 and CDR2 are MGHRA and YSYEKL. This CDR3 contains 11 residues. CDR3 DNA (partial): TGCGCCAGCAGCCACACTGGGGAG. This gives the protein CASSHTGE. In full, the CDR3 reads CASSHTGELFF.

This clone was seen repeatedly, ten times or more. The CDR3 end is not reached by the read, which stops 3 residues before it; the germline J gene fills it in. The chain has TRBV2 and TRBJ2-6; maybe TRBD1 (6 bases). This CDR3 region has 16 residues. CDR1 is SNHLY, CDR2 FYNNEI, per germline. The ends were cut back, 6 bases at V and 4 bases at J, with 16 bases in the middle. The covered CDR3 bases are TGTGCCAGCAGGCCGATCAGGGGATCCGGGGCCAACGTC. This encodes CASRPIRGSGANV. The CDR3 as a whole reads CASRPIRGSGANVLTF.

At least ten counts were recorded for this clone. Read coverage stops 3 residues before the CDR3 terminus; the germline J gene supplies the remainder. The chain employs TRBV7-6 and TRBJ1-6; TRBD1 matches 7 bases. CDR1 and CDR2 from the germline V gene are SGHVS and FNYEAQ. The CDR3 sequence is 17 residues long. After removal of 5 bases from V and 0 bases from J, the junction contained 7 bases not matched to a gene. The sequenced CDR3 bases are TGTGCCAGCAGCCGTGGGACAGCAAGCTCCTATAATTCACCC. Amino acids: CASSRGTASSYNSP. The full CDR3 protein reads CASSRGTASSYNSPLHF. The full variable domain, completed using reference TRBV7-6 and TRBJ1-6, is GAGVSQSPRYKVTKRGQDVALRCDPISGHVSLYWYRQALGQGPEFLTYFNYEAQQDKSGLPNDRFSAERPEGSISTLTIQRTEQRDSAMYRCASSRGTASSYNSPLHFGNGTRLTVT.

This clone has at least ten counts. With the read ending 3 residues before the CDR3 end, the germline J gene is used to fill in that end. The chain has TRBV19 and TRBJ2-7; 10 bases align to TRBD2. Germline V gene sequence: CDR1 LNHDA, CDR2 SQIVND (reference sequence). The V gene end was trimmed by 5 bases and the J gene end by 6 bases; junction bases not matched to a gene: 13. The CDR3 is 16 residues long. The CDR3 bases that were read are TGTGCCAGTAGTCCCCGGCCGGGACTAGCGTTATTCGAG. Translation gives CASSPRPGLALFE. The complete CDR3 reads CASSPRPGLALFEQYF.

This clone has at least ten counts. The read stops 3 residues short of the end of the CDR3; the missing end is completed from the germline J gene. V gene TRBV5-1 combines with J gene TRBJ1-2; D is unresolved. V was trimmed by 3 bases and J by 2 bases, leaving 11 bases between them. The CDR3 extends over 14 amino acids. The germline V gene has CDR1 SGHRS and CDR2 YFSETQ. The sequenced part of the CDR3 DNA is TGCGCCAGCAGCTCTCGGACTGAGAACTATGGC. This encodes CASSSRTENYG. The full CDR3 protein reads CASSSRTENYGYTF.